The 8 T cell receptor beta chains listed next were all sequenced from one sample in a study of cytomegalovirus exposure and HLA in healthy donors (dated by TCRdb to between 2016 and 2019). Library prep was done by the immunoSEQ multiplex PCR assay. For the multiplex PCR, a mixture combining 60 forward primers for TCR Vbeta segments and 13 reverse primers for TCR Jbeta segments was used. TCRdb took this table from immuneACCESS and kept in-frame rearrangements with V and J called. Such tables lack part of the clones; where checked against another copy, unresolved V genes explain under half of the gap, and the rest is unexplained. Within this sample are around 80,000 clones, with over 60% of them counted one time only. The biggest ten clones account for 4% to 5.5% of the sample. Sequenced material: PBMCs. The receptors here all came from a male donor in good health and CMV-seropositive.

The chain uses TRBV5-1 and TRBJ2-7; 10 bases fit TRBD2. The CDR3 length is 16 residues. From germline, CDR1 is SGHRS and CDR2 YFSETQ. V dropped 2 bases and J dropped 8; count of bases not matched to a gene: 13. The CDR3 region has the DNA TGCGCCAGCAGCTTAGGGGGGACTAGCGACCTACGCAAGCAGTACTTC. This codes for CASSLGGTSDLRKQYF.

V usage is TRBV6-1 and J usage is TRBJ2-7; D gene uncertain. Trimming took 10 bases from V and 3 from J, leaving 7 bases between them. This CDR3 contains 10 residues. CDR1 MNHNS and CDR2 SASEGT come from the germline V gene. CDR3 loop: CATRYYEQYF. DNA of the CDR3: TGTGCCACCCGTTACTACGAGCAGTACTTC.

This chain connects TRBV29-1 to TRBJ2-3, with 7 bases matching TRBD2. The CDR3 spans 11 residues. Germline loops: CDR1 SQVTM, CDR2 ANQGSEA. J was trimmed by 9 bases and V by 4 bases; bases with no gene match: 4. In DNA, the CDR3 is TGCAGCGTTGTGTCTAGCGGAACGCAGTATTTT. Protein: CSVVSSGTQYF.

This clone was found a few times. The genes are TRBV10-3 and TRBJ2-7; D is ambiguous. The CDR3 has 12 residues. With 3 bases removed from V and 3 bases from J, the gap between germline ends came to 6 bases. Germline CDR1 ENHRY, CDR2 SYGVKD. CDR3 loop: CAISEQHYEQYF. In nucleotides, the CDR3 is TGTGCCATCAGTGAACAGCACTACGAGCAGTACTTC.

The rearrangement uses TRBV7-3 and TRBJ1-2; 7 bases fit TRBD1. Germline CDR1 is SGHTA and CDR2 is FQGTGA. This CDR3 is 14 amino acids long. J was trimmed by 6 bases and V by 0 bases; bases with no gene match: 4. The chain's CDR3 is CASSLTATGHGYTF. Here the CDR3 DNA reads TGTGCCAGCAGCTTAACTGCGACAGGGCATGGCTACACCTTC. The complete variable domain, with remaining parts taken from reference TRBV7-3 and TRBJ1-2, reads GAGVSQTPSNKVTEKGKYVELRCDPISGHTALYWYRQSLGQGPEFLIYFQGTGAADDSGLPNDRFFAVRPEGSVSTLKIQRTERGDSAVYLCASSLTATGHGYTFGSGTRLTVV.

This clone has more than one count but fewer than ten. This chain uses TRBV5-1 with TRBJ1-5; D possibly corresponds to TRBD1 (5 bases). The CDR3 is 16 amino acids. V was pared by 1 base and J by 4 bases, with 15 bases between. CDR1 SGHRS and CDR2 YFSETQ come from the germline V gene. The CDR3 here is CASSLSPQGVNQPQHF. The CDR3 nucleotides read TGCGCCAGCAGCTTGTCCCCGCAAGGGGTTAATCAGCCCCAGCATTTT.

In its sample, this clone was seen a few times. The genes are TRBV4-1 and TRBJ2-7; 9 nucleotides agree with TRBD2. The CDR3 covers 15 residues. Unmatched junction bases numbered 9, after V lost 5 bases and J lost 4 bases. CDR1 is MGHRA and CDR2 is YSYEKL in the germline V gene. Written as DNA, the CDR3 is TGCGCCAGCAGCTTTCACTGGACTAGCGAGTACGAGCAGTACTTC. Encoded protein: CASSFHWTSEYEQYF.

The CDR3 DNA follows: TGTGCCAGCCTCCCCCAGGGGCCCCCAGGAGGCTACACCTTC. Protein: CASLPQGPPGGYTF. The gene calls are TRBV7-9 and TRBJ1-2; TRBD1 is a possible D gene (6 bases). Trimming took off 8 bases at V and 8 bases at J, with 21 bases between the two ends. CDR3 length equals 14 residues. Germline V lookup: CDR1 SEHNR, CDR2 FQNEAQ (reference sequence).